This is a list of T cell receptor beta chains from one sample in a study of blood T cell repertoires in COVID-19. The method was immunoSEQ multiplex PCR; TCRdb's version includes in-frame clones alone and lacks a portion of them. The sample holds some 500,000 clones; about 88% are singletons and the top ten take roughly 8%. Sequenced material: peripheral blood. These receptors originate from a woman in her 50s with COVID-19, enrolled during active disease. The CDR3 runs from the conserved cysteine through the conserved F or W. The D gene is left open where the match is weak. Not every row has a clone size; where given, it reads once, few, many or a size class.

abundance,j_gene,v_gene,d_gene,CDR3aa,CDR3nt
.,TRBJ1-1,TRBV19,TRBD1,CASSSGQGAMNTEAFF,TGTGCCAGTAGTTCGGGACAGGGGGCCATGAACACTGAAGCTTTCTTT
.,TRBJ1-2,TRBV29-1,TRBD1,CSVEQTGSGYGYTF,TGCAGCGTTGAGCAGACAGGGTCCGGCTATGGCTACACCTTC
.,TRBJ2-7,TRBV2,.,CASSEPSRATQYF,TGTGCCAGCAGTGAACCCTCGAGGGCAACGCAGTACTTC
.,TRBJ2-3,TRBV30,.,CACTGGLSTDTQYF,TGTGCTTGTACGGGCGGGCTAAGCACAGATACGCAGTATTTT
.,TRBJ1-2,TRBV6-5,.,CASTPAGRDYGYTF,TGTGCCAGCACCCCGGCCGGTCGGGACTATGGCTACACCTTC
.,TRBJ2-2,TRBV4-2,.,CASSQELYTGELFF,TGTGCCAGCAGCCAAGAATTATACACCGGGGAGCTGTTTTTT
.,TRBJ2-5,TRBV10-2,.,CASSDAGRQETQYF,TGCGCCAGCAGTGATGCGGGTCGGCAAGAGACCCAGTACTTC
.,TRBJ2-2,TRBV6-6,TRBD2,CASSYVLAGFSGELFF,TGTGCCAGCAGTTACGTACTAGCGGGGTTTTCAGGGGAGCTGTTTTTT
.,TRBJ1-2,TRBV6-1,.,CASSEGGIGGYTF,TGTGCCAGCAGTGAGGGGGGTATTGGGGGCTACACCTTC
.,TRBJ2-5,TRBV19,.,CASSRREETQYF,TGTGCCAGTAGTAGGAGGGAAGAGACCCAGTACTTC
.,TRBJ1-1,TRBV9,.,CASSPTGNTEAFF,TGTGCCAGCAGCCCTACAGGGAACACTGAAGCTTTCTTT
.,TRBJ1-1,TRBV24-1,.,CATSNTGNTEAFF,TGTGCCACCAGTAATACAGGAAACACTGAAGCTTTCTTT
.,TRBJ2-1,TRBV18,.,CASSRGGLSYNEQFF,TGTGCCAGCTCACGGGGGGGCCTCTCCTACAATGAGCAGTTCTTC
.,TRBJ1-2,TRBV6-5,TRBD1,CASSRTGEGYTF,TGTGCCAGCAGTCGGACAGGGGAAGGCTACACCTTC
.,TRBJ2-2,TRBV12-3/TRBV12-4,.,CASSYTGELFF,TGTGCCAGCAGCTACACCGGGGAGCTGTTTTTT
.,TRBJ2-7,TRBV9,.,CASSVYPEGAYEQYF,TGTGCCAGCAGCGTATATCCGGAGGGTGCCTACGAGCAGTACTTC
.,TRBJ2-7,TRBV3-1/TRBV3-2,.,CASSQDRGPTSLHYEQYF,TGTGCCAGCAGCCAAGATAGAGGGCCGACTAGTCTCCACTACGAGCAGTACTTC
.,TRBJ2-2,TRBV2,TRBD1,CASSFRQGNTGELFF,TGTGCCAGCAGTTTCCGACAGGGAAACACCGGGGAGCTGTTTTTT
.,TRBJ2-1,TRBV6-1,TRBD1,CASSEAVLWDRGRIEQFF,TGTGCCAGCAGTGAAGCGGTGTTGTGGGACAGGGGGCGTATTGAGCAGTTCTTC
.,TRBJ2-1,TRBV12-3/TRBV12-4,.,CASSLVLRGLEFF,TGTGCCAGCAGTTTAGTTTTAAGAGGCTTGGAGTTCTTC
.,TRBJ2-2,TRBV2,.,CASTASETANTGELFF,TGTGCCAGCACCGCGAGCGAAACCGCGAACACCGGGGAGCTGTTTTTT
.,TRBJ1-2,TRBV3-1/TRBV3-2,.,CASSQGDRSSILDGYTF,TGTGCCAGCAGCCAAGGCGACAGGTCCTCCATCTTAGATGGCTACACCTTC
.,TRBJ1-3,TRBV19,TRBD1,CASRRGQSLSTIYF,TGTGCCAGTAGAAGGGGGCAGTCTCTCTCCACCATATATTTT
.,TRBJ1-2,TRBV19,.,CASSMDLEEGYTF,TGTGCCAGTAGTATGGACCTGGAGGAAGGCTACACCTTC
.,TRBJ1-2,TRBV24-1,TRBD1,CATSDAGQGGYGYTF,TGTGCCACCAGTGACGCTGGTCAGGGGGGCTATGGCTACACCTTC
.,TRBJ2-7,TRBV18,TRBD1,CASSPLGQNSYEQYF,TGTGCCAGCTCACCATTGGGACAGAACTCCTACGAGCAGTACTTC
.,TRBJ1-4,TRBV5-1,TRBD1,CASSRGQGREKLFF,TGCGCCAGCAGCCGGGGACAGGGGCGTGAAAAACTGTTTTTT
.,TRBJ1-6,TRBV28,TRBD1,CASTFWTGDSPLHF,TGTGCCAGCACGTTTTGGACAGGCGATTCACCCCTCCACTTT
.,TRBJ2-1,TRBV29-1,.,CSVHQAYNEQFF,TGCAGCGTGCATCAAGCGTACAATGAGCAGTTCTTC
.,TRBJ2-1,TRBV14,TRBD2,CASSPRGGEQFF,TGTGCCAGCAGCCCCCGGGGGGGTGAGCAGTTCTTC
.,TRBJ2-1,TRBV6-5,TRBD2,CASSRTSGSYNEQFF,TGTGCCAGCAGTAGGACTAGCGGCTCCTACAATGAGCAGTTCTTC
.,TRBJ2-2,TRBV6-5,.,CATADKYTGELFF,TGTGCCACCGCGGACAAGTACACCGGGGAGCTGTTTTTT
.,TRBJ1-5,TRBV30,.,CAWSRDNQPQHF,TGTGCCTGGAGTCGGGATAATCAGCCCCAGCATTTT
.,TRBJ2-1,TRBV7-9,TRBD1,CASSLAHRDSLEQFF,TGTGCCAGCAGCTTAGCGCACAGGGACAGCCTCGAGCAGTTCTTC
.,TRBJ1-4,TRBV6-5,.,CASMDKSNEKLFF,TGTGCCAGCATGGACAAGAGTAATGAAAAACTGTTTTTT
.,TRBJ1-2,TRBV14,TRBD1,CASSLGQGRWGYGYTF,TGTGCCAGCAGCCTCGGACAGGGCCGTTGGGGCTATGGCTACACCTTC
.,TRBJ1-1,TRBV29-1,TRBD1,CSVSRQGAGTEAFF,TGCAGCGTCAGTCGGCAGGGGGCTGGAACTGAAGCTTTCTTT
.,TRBJ2-1,TRBV13,TRBD1,CASSLVGTGKFF,TGTGCCAGCAGCTTAGTGGGGACAGGGAAGTTCTTC
.,TRBJ1-1,TRBV5-1,TRBD1,CASSFRQGGTEAFF,TGCGCCAGCAGCTTCCGACAGGGTGGGACTGAAGCTTTCTTT
.,TRBJ2-7,TRBV30,TRBD2,CAWSVSLAGAVWEQYF,TGTGCCTGGAGTGTATCTCTAGCGGGGGCCGTCTGGGAGCAGTACTTC
.,TRBJ2-1,TRBV7-2,.,CASSLVRSSYNEQFF,TGTGCCAGCAGCTTAGTCCGGAGCTCCTACAATGAGCAGTTCTTC
.,TRBJ1-2,TRBV29-1,.,CSVEARGTEGYTF,TGCAGCGTTGAAGCTCGGGGGACGGAGGGCTACACCTTC
once,TRBJ2-2,TRBV19,TRBD2,CATTWTSGGGGELFF,TGTGCCACCACGTGGACTAGCGGGGGGGGCGGGGAGCTGTTTTTT